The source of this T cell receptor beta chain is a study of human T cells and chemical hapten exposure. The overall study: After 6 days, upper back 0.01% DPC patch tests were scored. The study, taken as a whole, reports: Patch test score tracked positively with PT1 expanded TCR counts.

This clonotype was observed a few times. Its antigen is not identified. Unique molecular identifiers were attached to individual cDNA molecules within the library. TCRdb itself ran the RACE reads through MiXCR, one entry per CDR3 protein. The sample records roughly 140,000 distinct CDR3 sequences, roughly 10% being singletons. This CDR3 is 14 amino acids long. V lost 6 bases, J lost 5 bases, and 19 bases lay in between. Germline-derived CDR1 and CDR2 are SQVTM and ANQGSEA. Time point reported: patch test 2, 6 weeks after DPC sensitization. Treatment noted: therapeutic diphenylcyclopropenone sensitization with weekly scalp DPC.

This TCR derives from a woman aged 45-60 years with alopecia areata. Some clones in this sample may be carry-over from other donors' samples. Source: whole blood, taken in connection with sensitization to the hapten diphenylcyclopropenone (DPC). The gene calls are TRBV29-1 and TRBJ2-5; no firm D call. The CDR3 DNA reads TGCAGCGTAGCTGGCAGTGCAACGAGGGAGACCCAGTACTTC. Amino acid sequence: CSVAGSATRETQYF.